The entry below gives a single T cell receptor beta chain sequence along with its context. With 4 bases clipped from V and 4 bases from J, the junction kept 10 bases outside the gene matches. This CDR3 has 16 amino acids. Germline CDR1 and CDR2: SGDLS and YYNGEE. This sample was included in a study of PD-1 blockade in classical Hodgkin lymphoma. The data were produced by immunoSEQ multiplex PCR, yet TCRdb's version contains in-frame clones alone and is incomplete. The sample lists 84,000 or so clones, about nine tenths seen once, with about 2.7% in the top ten. All patients experienced relapse after autologous stem cell transplantation, and brentuximab vedotin exposure was variable.

The sample in question was peripheral blood mononuclear cells (PBMCs), obtained before the second cycle of nivolumab. This TCR was sampled from a human donor with classical Hodgkin lymphoma. This sequence joins TRBV9 and TRBJ2-5; 10 bases are a match to TRBD2. The CDR3 reads CASSPQPGLARETQYF. The CDR3 DNA sequence: TGTGCCAGCAGCCCACAACCGGGACTAGCGAGAGAGACCCAGTACTTC.